Below are 3 T cell receptor beta chains sequenced from a single sample in a study of T-cell memory formation after mild COVID-19. TCRdb re-analysed the 5' RACE reads in MiXCR, keeping a single row per CDR3 protein. The table includes roughly 260,000 distinct CDR3 sequences, about 17% detected once. What was sequenced was PBMCs or a T cell subset sorted from them (not recorded which). Source of these receptors: a man in his late teens or twenties who had mild COVID-19 (a few samples of this study predate the infection). Cell type and time point are not known.

This clonotype turned up a few times. V and J are TRBV14 and TRBJ2-3; D is uncertain. CDR3 length: 14 residues. Trimming left V 7 bases short and J 1 base short, with 12 bases between. Germline-derived CDR1 and CDR2 are SGHDN and FVKESK. The CDR3 protein is CASKRSYRTDTQYF. The CDR3 coding sequence is TGTGCCAGCAAAAGGTCCTACCGCACAGATACGCAGTATTTT.

The chain recombines TRBV5-4 with TRBJ1-3; D is perhaps TRBD1 (5 bases). The germline V gene encodes CDR1 SGHNT and CDR2 YYREEE (reference sequence). Trimming left V 4 bases short and J 1 base short, with 9 bases between. This CDR3 has 14 residues. As DNA, the CDR3 is TGTGCCAGCAGCGCGACAGTTTCTGGAAACACCATATATTTT. Translating it yields CASSATVSGNTIYF.

This clonotype was seen more than once but under ten times. The chain links TRBV12-3 or TRBV12-4 to TRBJ1-5; D gene unclear. The CDR3 runs 14 residues. The V gene lost 3 bases and the J gene lost 5 bases, with 11 bases spanning the gap. Here the CDR3 reads CASSFTDLDQPQHF. As DNA, the CDR3 is TGTGCCAGCAGTTTTACAGATTTGGATCAGCCCCAGCATTTT.